This T cell receptor (beta chain) was identified during a study of T cell repertoires in cytomegalovirus infection. Turning to the study itself: HLA-B-restricted CMV epitopes that are well studied, plus recently identified HLA-C-restricted ones, were used by the study. Shared public TCR beta signatures pointed to both CMV infection and a matching HLA type.

TCRdb called the reads again in MiXCR, with one record for every CDR3 protein. The sample includes approximately 500,000 distinct CDR3 sequences, roughly a third seen only once; the top ten take 15% to 20%. Trimming stripped 1 base from V and 3 bases from J, with 14 bases between. This CDR3 has 16 residues. Germline CDR1 and CDR2: SGHTA and FQGNSA. This clonotype was seen ten or more times. Its antigen is not identified. Study findings and constraints: Ex vivo, HLA-C-restricted CMV-specific TCR beta clonotypes prevailed over the rest of the response. Cumulative public TCR beta family frequency identified CMV carriers with the relevant HLA.

The chain uses TRBV7-2 and TRBJ2-3; D may be TRBD1 or TRBD2 (5 bases each). The sequence derives from a human donor in good health (CMV status not recorded). Some clones in this sample may be carry-over from other donors' samples. Sequences were derived from cultured PBMCs, sampled from culture after CMV antigen stimulation. CDR3 DNA sequence: TGTGCCAGCAGCTTAGGGCTGGGACGGCGGACAGATACGCAGTATTTT. It specifies CASSLGLGRRTDTQYF.